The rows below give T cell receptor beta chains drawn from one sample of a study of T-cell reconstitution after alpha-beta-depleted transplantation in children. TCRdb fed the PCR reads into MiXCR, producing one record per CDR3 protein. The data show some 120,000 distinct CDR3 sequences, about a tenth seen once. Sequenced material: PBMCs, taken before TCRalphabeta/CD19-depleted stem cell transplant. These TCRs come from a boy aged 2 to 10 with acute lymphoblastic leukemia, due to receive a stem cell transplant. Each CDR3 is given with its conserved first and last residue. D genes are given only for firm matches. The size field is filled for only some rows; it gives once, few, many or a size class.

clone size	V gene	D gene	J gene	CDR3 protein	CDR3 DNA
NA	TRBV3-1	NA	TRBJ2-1	CASSQISSYNEQFF	TGTGCCAGCAGCCAGATAAGCTCCTACAATGAGCAGTTCTTC
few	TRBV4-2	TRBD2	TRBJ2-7	CASSQEVAGLAADYEQYF	TGTGCCAGCAGCCAAGAAGTGGCGGGACTAGCGGCAGATTACGAGCAGTACTTC
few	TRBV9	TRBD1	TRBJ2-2	CASTQGPGTGELFF	TGTGCCAGCACACAGGGGCCAGGGACCGGGGAGCTGTTTTTT
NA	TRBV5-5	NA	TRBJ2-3	CASSWSAKDTQYF	TGTGCCAGCAGCTGGAGCGCGAAAGATACGCAGTATTTT
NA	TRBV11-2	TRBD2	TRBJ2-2	CASSLERAGVLFF	TGTGCCAGCAGCTTAGAACGAGCGGGAGTCCTGTTTTTT
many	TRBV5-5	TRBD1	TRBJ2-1	CASSWGQLNNEQFF	TGTGCCAGCAGCTGGGGACAGCTTAACAATGAGCAGTTCTTC
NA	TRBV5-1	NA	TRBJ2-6	CASSGGPSSGANVLTF	TGCGCCAGCAGCGGGGGACCGAGCTCTGGGGCCAACGTCCTGACTTTC
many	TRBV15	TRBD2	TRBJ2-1	CATSREMAGGNAEQFF	TGTGCCACCAGCAGAGAGATGGCGGGAGGGAATGCTGAGCAGTTCTTC
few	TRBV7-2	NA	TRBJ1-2	CASSLLRSYTF	TGTGCCAGCAGCCTCCTCCGCAGCTACACCTTC
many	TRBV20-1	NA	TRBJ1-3	CSARGLRSGNTIYF	TGCAGTGCTAGAGGACTACGCTCTGGAAACACCATATATTTT
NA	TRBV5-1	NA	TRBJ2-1	CASSGLAVGSYNEQFF	TGCGCCAGCAGTGGCCTTGCCGTCGGATCCTACAATGAGCAGTTCTTC
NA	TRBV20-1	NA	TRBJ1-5	CSARDSKDSLSNQPQHF	TGCAGTGCTAGAGATTCAAAGGACAGTTTGAGCAATCAGCCCCAGCATTTT
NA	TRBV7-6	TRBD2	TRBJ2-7	CASSTPSGGIYEQYF	TGTGCCAGCAGCACCCCAAGCGGGGGGATCTACGAGCAGTACTTC
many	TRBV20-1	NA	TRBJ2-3	CSARDRYTDTQYF	TGCAGTGCAAGGGACCGCTACACAGATACGCAGTATTTT